This T cell receptor (beta chain) was captured by sequencing in a study of post-analysis software for immune sequencing data (dated by TCRdb to the mid-2010s). Background for the entire study: Recorded disease courses included relapsing-remitting, secondary progressive and progressive-relapsing multiple sclerosis, with some patients lacking subtype annotation. A subset of samples was prepared in parallel using single-end sample barcoding, then pooled and co-amplified after Illumina adapter ligation. The patient repertoires were set against under 12 previously published healthy control repertoires from donors whose ages ranged from about 6 to 25 years. General findings and caveats noted by the study authors: Several TRBV segments, including TRBV5-6, TRBV5-1 and TRBV20-1, were significantly more frequent in patients than controls. Direct clustering with F measure revealed strong co-clustering of samples prepared in the same batch, which led to a batch-effect correction. Multiple sclerosis patients had significantly lower normalized Chao1 diversity than controls, a result that suggests substantial peripheral T-cell clonal expansion. The multiple sclerosis patient group was slightly younger than the control group.

Notes on this clonotype: The antigen it binds to is not known. No much larger clone is present one base from it, and per-base qualities are unavailable.

Library prep was done by PCR. The run used an Illumina HiSeq 2500. Unique molecular identifiers were incorporated into TCR beta cDNA libraries to reduce PCR and sequencing biases. Per 1 to 10 million input T cells, approximately 500,000 cDNA molecules were obtained, such that each molecule approximated one T cell. The patient libraries were prepared and sequenced using the same protocol as the earlier healthy control dataset. Within a given batch, samples were prepared together, multiplexed and sequenced on the same HiSeq lane. The published analysis was carried out like this. Raw barcoded reads were processed with MIGEC, discarding single-read molecular identifier groups before consensus assembly and CDR3 extraction. Clonotype tables were post-analysed with VDJtools, and diversity was normalized by down-sampling all datasets to the smallest sample size. Repertoire overlap clustering matched CDR3 amino acid but not nucleotide sequences to correct batch-related cross-sample contamination. The raw public reads went through TCRdb reprocessing: fastp at Q25, MiXCR clone calling, in-frame beta chains kept. Rows matching on CDR3 protein sequence are summarized as one entry with the most common DNA and genes. Here the V and J calls rest on TCRdb's processing, not on the authors' analysis. This sample has roughly 570,000 distinct CDR3 sequences in its table, and around a third of those were observed once. Of the sample, 4.5% to 7.5% is held by the ten largest clones.

To demonstrate the VDJtools post-analysis software, the study profiled TCR beta repertoires from the peripheral blood of about a dozen young patients with multiple sclerosis. Multiple sclerosis patients were children and adolescents aged roughly 6 to 17 years. From the cysteine through the phenylalanine, the CDR3 covers 16 amino acids. Solely the CDR3 DNA is kept, with 48 bases framed from the first base. Via the germline V gene, CDR1 is SGDLS and CDR2 YYNGEE. V lost 7 bases and J lost 0 bases, and the count of bases not matched to a germline gene is 6. Material for sequencing was blood. The rearranged segments are TRBV9 and TRBJ2-1, and 11 bases in between align with TRBD2. The sequence came from a girl aged 2-17 years with multiple sclerosis. The nucleotide sequence reads TGTGCCAGCGGCGACCTAGCGGGGGGCTCCTACAATGAGCAGTTCTTC. Its amino acids are CASGDLAGGSYNEQFF.